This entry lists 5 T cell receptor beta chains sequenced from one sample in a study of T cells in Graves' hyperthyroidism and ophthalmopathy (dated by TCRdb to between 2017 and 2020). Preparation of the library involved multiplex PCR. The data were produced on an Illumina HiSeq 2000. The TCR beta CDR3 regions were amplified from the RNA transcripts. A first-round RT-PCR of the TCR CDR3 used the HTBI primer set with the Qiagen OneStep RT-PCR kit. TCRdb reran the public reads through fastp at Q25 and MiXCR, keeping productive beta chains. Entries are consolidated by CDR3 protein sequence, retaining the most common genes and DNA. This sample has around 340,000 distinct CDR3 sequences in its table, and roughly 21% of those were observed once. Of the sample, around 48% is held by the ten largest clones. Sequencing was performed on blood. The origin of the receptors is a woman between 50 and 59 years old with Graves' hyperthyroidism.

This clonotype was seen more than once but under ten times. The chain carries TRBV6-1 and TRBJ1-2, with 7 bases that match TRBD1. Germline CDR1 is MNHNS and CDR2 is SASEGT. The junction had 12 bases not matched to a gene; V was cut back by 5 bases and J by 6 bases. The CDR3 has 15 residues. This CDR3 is CASSPRRQGPNGYTF. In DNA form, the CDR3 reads TGTGCCAGCAGTCCTAGAAGACAGGGCCCGAATGGCTACACCTTC.

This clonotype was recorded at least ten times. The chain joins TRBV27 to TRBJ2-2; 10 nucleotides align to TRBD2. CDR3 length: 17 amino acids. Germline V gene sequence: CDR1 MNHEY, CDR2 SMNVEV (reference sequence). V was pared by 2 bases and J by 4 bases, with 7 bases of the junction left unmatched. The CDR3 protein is CASSLRRLAGVTGELFF. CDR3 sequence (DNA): TGTGCCAGCAGTTTACGTCGTCTAGCGGGAGTCACCGGGGAGCTGTTTTTT.

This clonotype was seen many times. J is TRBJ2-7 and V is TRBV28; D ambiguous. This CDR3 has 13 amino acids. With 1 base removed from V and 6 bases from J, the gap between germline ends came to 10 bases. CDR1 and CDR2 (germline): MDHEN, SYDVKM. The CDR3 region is CASSLFLVSEQYF. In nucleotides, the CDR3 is TGTGCCAGCAGTTTATTCTTGGTATCCGAGCAGTACTTC.

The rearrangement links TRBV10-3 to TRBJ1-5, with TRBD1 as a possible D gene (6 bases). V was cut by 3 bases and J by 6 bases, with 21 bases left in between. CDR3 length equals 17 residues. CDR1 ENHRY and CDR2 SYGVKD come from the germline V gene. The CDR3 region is CAISDGGAGLYGQPQHF. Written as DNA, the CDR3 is TGTGCCATCAGTGATGGGGGCGCGGGTCTTTATGGTCAGCCCCAGCATTTT.

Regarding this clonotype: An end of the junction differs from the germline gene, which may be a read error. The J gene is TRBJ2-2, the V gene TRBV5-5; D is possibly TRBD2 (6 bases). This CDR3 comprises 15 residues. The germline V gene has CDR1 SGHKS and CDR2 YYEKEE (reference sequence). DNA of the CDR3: TGTACCAGCAGCTTGGGAGGACTTATCACCGGGGAGCTGTTTTTT. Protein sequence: CTSSLGGLITGELFF.